The present entry profiles one TCR beta chain with its context. As yet, its antigen is unknown. TCRdb's copy holds only in-frame clones and misses some; the assay was immunoSEQ multiplex PCR. The sample includes approximately 150,000 clones, approximately 87% of them seen just once. The data originate from a study of cytomegalovirus exposure and HLA in healthy donors. Overall study findings and caveats: The study recorded about 150 TCR beta chains that were cytomegalovirus-associated.

Sequenced: PBMCs. This clonotype was sampled from a woman in her twenties or thirties in good health and CMV-seronegative.

CDR3 DNA: TGCGCCAGCACCCTCGGGGTAAACACTGAAGCTTTCTTT. Amino acid sequence: CASTLGVNTEAFF. V and J are TRBV4-3 and TRBJ1-1; no reliable D call. This CDR3 has 13 amino acids. Between the trimmed V and J ends, which lost 7 bases and 2 bases, there was a span of 11 bases. The germline CDR1 and CDR2 sequences are LGHNA and YSLEER.